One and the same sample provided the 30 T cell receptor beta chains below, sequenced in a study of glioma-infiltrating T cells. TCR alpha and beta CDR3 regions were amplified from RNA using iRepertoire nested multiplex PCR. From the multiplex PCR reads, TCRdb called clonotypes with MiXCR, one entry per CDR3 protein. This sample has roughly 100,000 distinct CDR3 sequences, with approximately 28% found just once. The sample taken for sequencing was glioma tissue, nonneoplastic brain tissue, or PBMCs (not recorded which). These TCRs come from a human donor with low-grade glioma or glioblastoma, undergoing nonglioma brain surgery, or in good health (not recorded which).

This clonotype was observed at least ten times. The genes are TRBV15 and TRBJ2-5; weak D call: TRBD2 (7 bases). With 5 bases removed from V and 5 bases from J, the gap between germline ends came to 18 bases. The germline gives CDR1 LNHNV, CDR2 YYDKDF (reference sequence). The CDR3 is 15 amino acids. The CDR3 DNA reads TGTGCCACCAGCGGGGGGGGCAGATCAATGGAGACCCAGTACTTC. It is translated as CATSGGGRSMETQYF.

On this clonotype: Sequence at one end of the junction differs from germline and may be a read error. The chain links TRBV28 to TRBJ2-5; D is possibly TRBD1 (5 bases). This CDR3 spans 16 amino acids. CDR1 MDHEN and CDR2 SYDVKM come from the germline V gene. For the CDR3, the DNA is TGTGCCAGCAGTTTATCAATCAGTGCAGGGCAGGAGACTCAGTACTTC. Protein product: CASSLSISAGQETQYF.

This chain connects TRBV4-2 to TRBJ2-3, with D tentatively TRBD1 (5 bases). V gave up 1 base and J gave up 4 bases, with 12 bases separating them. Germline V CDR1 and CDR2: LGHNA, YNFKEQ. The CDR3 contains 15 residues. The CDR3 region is CASSQGPKGADTQYF. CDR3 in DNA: TGTGCCAGCAGCCAAGGGCCGAAAGGGGCAGATACGCAGTATTTT.

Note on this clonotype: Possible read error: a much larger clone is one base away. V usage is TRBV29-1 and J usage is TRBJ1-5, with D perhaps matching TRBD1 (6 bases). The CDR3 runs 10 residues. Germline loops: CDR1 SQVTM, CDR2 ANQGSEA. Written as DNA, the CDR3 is TGCGGCGCCTGGACAGATACCCAGCATTTT. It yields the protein CGAWTDTQHF.

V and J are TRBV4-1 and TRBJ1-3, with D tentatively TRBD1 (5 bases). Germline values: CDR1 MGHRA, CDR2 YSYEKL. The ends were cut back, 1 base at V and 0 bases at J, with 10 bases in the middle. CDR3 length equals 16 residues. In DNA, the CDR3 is TGCGCCAGCAGCCAAGGGACAACCTACTCTGGAAACACCATATATTTT. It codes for CASSQGTTYSGNTIYF.

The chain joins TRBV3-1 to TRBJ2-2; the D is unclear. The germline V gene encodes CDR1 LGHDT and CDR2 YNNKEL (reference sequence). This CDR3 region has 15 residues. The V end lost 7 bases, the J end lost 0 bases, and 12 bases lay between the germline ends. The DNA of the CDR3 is TGTGCCAGCATGCAGAAACTTACGAACACCGGGGAGCTGTTTTTT. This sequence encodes CASMQKLTNTGELFF.

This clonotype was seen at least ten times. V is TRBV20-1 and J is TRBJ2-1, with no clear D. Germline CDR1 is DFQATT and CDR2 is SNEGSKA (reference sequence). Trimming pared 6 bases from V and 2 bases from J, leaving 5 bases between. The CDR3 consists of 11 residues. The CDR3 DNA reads TGCAGTGCCGACACCTACAATGAGCAGTTCTTC. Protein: CSADTYNEQFF.

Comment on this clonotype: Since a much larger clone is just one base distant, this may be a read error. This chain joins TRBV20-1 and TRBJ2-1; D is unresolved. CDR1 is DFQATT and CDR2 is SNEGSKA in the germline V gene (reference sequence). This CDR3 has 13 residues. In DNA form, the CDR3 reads TGCAGTGATAGAGACCCCCCTAAACGGGAGCAGTTCTTC. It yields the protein CSDRDPPKREQFF.

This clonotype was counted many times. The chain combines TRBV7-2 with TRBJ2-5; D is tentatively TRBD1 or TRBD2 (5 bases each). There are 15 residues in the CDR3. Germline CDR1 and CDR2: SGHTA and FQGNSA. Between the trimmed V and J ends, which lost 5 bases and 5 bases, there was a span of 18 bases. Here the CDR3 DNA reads TGTGCCAGCAGCCCCAGAGAGGGGCCGAAGGAGACCCAGTACTTC. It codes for CASSPREGPKETQYF.

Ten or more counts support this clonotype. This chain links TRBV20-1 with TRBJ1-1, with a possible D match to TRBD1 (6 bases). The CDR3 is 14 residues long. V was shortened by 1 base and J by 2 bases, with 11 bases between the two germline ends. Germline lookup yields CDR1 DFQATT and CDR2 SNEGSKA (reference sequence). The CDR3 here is CSARAGQPNTEAFF. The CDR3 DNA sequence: TGCAGTGCTAGAGCCGGACAGCCAAACACTGAAGCTTTCTTT.

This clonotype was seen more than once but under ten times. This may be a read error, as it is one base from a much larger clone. The CDR3 protein is CASNDGDMNTEAFF. DNA for the CDR3: TGTGCCAGCAACGACGGCGACATGAACACTGAAGCTTTCTTT. The rearrangement links TRBV27 to TRBJ1-1; D uncertain. CDR3 length equals 14 residues. CDR1 MNHEY and CDR2 SMNVEV come from the germline V gene (reference sequence). V dropped 7 bases and J dropped 0 bases, with 12 bases sitting between them.

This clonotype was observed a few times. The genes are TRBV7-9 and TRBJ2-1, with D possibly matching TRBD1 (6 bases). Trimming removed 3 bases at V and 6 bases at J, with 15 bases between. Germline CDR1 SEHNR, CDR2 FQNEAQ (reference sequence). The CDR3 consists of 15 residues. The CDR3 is CASSLRSEGGNEQFF. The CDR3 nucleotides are TGTGCCAGCAGCTTGAGATCGGAAGGGGGCAATGAGCAGTTCTTC.

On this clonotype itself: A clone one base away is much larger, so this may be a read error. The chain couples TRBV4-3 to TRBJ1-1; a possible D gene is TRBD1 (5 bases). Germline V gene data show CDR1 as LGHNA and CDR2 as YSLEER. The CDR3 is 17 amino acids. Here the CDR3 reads CSSSLQTPGRMNTEAFF. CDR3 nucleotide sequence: TGCTCCAGCAGCCTTCAAACTCCGGGACGGATGAACACTGAAGCTTTCTTT.

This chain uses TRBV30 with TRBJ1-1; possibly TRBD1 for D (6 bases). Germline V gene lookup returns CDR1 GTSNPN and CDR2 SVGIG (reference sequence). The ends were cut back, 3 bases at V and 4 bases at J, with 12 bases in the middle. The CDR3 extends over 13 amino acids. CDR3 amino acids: CAWRRTTGTEAFF. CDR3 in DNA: TGTGCCTGGAGGCGCACGACAGGCACTGAAGCTTTCTTT. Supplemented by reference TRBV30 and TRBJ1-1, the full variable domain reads SQTIHQWPATLVQPVGSPLSLECTVEGTSNPNLYWYRQAAGRGLQLLFYSVGIGQISSEVPQNLSASRPQDRQFILSSKKLLLSDSGFYLCAWRRTTGTEAFFGQGTRLTVV.

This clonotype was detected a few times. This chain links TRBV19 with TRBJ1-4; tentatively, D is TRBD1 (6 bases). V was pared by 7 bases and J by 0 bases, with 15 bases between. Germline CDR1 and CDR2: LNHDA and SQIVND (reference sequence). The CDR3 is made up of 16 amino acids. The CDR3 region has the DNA TGTGCCAGTATCCGGGCAGGGGCAACAACTAATGAAAAACTGTTTTTT. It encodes CASIRAGATTNEKLFF. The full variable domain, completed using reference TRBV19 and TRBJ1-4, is DGGITQSPKYLFRKEGQNVTLSCEQNLNHDAMYWYRQDPGQGLRLIYYSQIVNDFQKGDIAEGYSVSREKKESFPLTVTSAQKNPTAFYLCASIRAGATTNEKLFFGSGTQLSVL.

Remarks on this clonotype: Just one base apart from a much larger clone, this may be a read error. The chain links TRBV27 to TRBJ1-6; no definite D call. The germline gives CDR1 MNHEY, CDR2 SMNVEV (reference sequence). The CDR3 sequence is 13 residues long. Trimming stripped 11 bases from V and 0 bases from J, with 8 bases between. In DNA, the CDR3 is TGTGCCTCTAGGCGCTCCTATAATTCACCCCTCCACTTT. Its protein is CASRRSYNSPLHF.

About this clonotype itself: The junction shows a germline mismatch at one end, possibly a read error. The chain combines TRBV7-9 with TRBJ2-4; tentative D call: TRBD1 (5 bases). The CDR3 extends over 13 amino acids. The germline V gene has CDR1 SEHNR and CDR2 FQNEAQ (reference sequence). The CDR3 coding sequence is TGTGCCAGCAGCCCTCGACAGAAAAAGATTCAGTACTTC. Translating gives CASSPRQKKIQYF.

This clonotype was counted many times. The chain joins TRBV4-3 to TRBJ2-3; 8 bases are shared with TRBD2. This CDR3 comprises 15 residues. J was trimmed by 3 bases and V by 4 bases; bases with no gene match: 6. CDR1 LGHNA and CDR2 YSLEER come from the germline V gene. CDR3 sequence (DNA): TGCGCCAGCAGCCTCCGGGGGGGCCGGACAGATACGCAGTATTTT. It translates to CASSLRGGRTDTQYF.

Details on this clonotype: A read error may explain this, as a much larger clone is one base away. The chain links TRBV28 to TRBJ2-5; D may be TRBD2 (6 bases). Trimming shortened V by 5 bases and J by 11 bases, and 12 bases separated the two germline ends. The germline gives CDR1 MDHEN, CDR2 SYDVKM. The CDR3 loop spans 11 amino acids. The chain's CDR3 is CASSIRREQYF. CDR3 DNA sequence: TGTGCCAGCAGTATCAGGAGGGAGCAGTACTTC.

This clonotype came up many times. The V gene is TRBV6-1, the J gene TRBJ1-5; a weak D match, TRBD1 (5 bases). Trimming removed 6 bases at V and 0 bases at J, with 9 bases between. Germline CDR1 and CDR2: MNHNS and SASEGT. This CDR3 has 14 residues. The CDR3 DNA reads TGTGCCAGCAGCATGACAGTTAGCAATCAGCCCCAGCATTTT. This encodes CASSMTVSNQPQHF.

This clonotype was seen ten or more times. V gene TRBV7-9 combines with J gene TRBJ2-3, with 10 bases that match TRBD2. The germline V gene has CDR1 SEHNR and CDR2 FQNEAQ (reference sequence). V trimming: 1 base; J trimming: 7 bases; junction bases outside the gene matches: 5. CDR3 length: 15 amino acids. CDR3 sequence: CASSLEAGGPNTQYF. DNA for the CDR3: TGTGCCAGCAGCTTAGAAGCGGGGGGGCCGAATACGCAGTATTTT.

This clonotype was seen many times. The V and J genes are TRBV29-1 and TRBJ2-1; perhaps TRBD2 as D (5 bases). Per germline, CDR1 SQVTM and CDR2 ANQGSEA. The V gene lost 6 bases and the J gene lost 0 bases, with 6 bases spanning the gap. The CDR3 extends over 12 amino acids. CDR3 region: CSVAGSYNEQFF. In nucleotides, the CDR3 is TGCAGCGTGGCGGGCTCCTACAATGAGCAGTTCTTC.

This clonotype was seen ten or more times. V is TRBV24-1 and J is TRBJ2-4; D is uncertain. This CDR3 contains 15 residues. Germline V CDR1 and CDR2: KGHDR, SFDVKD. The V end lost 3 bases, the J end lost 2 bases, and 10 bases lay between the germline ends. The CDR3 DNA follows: TGTGCCACCAGTGATCCCCGGTTATCCAAAAACATTCAGTACTTC. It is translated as CATSDPRLSKNIQYF.

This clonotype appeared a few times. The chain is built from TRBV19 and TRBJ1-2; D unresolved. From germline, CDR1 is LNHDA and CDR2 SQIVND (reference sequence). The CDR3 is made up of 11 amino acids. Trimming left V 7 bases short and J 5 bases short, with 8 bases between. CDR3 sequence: CASKDIYGYTF. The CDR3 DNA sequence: TGTGCCAGTAAAGACATATATGGCTACACCTTC.

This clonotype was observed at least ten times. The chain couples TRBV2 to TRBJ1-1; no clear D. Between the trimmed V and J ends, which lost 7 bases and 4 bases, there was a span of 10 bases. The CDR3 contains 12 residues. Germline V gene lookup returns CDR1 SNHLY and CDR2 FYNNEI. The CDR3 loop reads CASKREVTEAFF. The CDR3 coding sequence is TGTGCCAGCAAAAGAGAGGTCACTGAAGCTTTCTTT.

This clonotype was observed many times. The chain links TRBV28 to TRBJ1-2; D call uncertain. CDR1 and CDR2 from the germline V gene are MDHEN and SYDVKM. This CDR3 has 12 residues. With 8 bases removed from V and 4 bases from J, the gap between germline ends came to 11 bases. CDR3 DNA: TGTGCCAGCCTTACTGGCGCCTATGGCTACACCTTC. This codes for CASLTGAYGYTF.

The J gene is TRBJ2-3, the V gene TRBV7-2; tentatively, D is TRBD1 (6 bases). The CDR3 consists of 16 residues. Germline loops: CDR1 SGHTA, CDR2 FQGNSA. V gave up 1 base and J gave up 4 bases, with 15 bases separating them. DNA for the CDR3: TGTGCCAGCAGCTTAGTGGGGGCCCAAGGGGCAGATACGCAGTATTTT. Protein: CASSLVGAQGADTQYF. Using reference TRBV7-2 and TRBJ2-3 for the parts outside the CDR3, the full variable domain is GAGVSQSPSNKVTEKGKDVELRCDPISGHTALYWYRQSLGQGLEFLIYFQGNSAPDKSGLPSDRFSAERTGGSVSTLTIQRTQQEDSAVYLCASSLVGAQGADTQYFGPGTRLTVL.

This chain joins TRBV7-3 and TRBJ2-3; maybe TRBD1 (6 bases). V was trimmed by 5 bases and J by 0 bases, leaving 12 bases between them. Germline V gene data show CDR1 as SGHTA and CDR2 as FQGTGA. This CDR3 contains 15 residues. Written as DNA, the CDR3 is TGTGCCAGCAGCCCCCGACAGGCTAGCACAGATACGCAGTATTTT. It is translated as CASSPRQASTDTQYF. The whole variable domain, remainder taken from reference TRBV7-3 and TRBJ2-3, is GAGVSQTPSNKVTEKGKYVELRCDPISGHTALYWYRQSLGQGPEFLIYFQGTGAADDSGLPNDRFFAVRPEGSVSTLKIQRTERGDSAVYLCASSPRQASTDTQYFGPGTRLTVL.

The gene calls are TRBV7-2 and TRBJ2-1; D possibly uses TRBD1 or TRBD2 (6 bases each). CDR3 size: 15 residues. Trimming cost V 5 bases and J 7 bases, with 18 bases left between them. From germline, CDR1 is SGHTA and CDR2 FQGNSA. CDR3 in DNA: TGTGCCAGCAGCCAAGAAGGAGGGGGAGTAAATGAGCAGTTCTTC. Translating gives CASSQEGGGVNEQFF.

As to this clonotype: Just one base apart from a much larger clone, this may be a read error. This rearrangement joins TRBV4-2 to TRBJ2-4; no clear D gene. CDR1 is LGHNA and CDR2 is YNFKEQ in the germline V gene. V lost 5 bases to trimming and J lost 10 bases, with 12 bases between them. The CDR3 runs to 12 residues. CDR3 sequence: CASSNGSTIQYF. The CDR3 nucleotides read TGTGCCAGCAGCAACGGGTCTACGATTCAGTACTTC.